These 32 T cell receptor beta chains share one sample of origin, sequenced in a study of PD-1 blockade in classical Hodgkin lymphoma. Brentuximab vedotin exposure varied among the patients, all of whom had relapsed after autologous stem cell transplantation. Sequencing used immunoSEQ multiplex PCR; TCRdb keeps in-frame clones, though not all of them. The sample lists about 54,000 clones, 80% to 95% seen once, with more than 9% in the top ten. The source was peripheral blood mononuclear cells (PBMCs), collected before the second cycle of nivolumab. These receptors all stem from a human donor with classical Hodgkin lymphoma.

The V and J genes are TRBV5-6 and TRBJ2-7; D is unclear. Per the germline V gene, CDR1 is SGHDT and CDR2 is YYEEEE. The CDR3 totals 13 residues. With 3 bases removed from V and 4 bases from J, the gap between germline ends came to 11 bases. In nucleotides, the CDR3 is TGTGCCAGCAGCTGGCAGAGTTTGTACGAGCAGTACTTC. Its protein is CASSWQSLYEQYF.

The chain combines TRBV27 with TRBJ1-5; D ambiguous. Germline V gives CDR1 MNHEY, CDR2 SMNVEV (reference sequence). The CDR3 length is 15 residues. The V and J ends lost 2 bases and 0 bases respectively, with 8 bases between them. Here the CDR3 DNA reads TGTGCCAGCAGTTTAGCAGCCTATAGCAATCAGCCCCAGCATTTT. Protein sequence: CASSLAAYSNQPQHF.

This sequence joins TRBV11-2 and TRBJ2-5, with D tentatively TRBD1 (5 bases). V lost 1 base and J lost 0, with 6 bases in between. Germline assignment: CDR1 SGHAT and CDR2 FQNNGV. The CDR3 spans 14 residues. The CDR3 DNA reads TGTGCCAGCAGCTTAGGACAGAACCAAGAGACCCAGTACTTC. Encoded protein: CASSLGQNQETQYF. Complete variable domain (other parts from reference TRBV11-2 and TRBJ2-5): EAGVAQSPRYKIIEKRQSVAFWCNPISGHATLYWYQQILGQGPKLLIQFQNNGVVDDSQLPKDRFSAERLKGVDSTLKIQPAKLEDSAVYLCASSLGQNQETQYFGPGTRLLVL.

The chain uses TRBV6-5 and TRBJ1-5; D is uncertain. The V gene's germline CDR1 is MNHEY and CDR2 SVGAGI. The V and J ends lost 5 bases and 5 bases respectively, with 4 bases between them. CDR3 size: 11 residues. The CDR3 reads CASSRYQPQHF. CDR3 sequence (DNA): TGTGCCAGCAGTCGATATCAGCCCCAGCATTTT.

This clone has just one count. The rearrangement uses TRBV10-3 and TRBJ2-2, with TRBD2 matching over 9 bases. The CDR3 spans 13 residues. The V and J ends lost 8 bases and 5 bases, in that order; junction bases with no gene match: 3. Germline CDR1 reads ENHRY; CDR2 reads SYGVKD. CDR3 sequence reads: CAIGLALTGELFF. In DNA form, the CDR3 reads TGTGCCATCGGACTAGCGCTAACCGGGGAGCTGTTTTTT.

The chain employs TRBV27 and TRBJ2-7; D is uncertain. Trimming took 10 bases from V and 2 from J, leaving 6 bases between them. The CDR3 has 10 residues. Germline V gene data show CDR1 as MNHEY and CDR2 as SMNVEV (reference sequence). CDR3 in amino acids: CAIPPYEQYF. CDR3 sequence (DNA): TGTGCCATTCCCCCCTACGAGCAGTACTTC.

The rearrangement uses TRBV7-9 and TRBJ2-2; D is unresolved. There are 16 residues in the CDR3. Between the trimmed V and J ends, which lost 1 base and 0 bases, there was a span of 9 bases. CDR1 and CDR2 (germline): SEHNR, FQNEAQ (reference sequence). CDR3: CASSLGVGANTGELFF. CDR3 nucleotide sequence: TGTGCCAGCAGCTTAGGGGTGGGCGCGAACACCGGGGAGCTGTTTTTT. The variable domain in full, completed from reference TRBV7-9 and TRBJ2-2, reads DTGVSQNPRHKITKRGQNVTFRCDPISEHNRLYWYRQTLGQGPEFLTYFQNEAQLEKSRLLSDRFSAERPKGSFSTLEIQRTEQGDSAMYLCASSLGVGANTGELFFGEGSRLTVL.

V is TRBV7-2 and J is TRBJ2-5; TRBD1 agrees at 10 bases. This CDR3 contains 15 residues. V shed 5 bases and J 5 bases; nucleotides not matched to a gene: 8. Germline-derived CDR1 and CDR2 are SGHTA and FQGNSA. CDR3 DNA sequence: TGTGCCAGCAGCGCTTCCGGGACAGGGGTCGAGACCCAGTACTTC. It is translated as CASSASGTGVETQYF.

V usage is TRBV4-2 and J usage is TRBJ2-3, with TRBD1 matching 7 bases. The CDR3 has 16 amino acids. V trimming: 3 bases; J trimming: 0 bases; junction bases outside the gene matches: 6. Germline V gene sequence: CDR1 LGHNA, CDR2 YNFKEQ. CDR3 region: CASSQNRDSSTDTQYF. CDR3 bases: TGTGCCAGCAGCCAGAACCGGGACAGTAGCACAGATACGCAGTATTTT.

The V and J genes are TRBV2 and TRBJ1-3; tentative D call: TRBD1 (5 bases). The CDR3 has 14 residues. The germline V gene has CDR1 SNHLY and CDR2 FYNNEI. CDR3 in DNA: TGTGTCATACTACCTGGGGGCTCTGGAAACACCATATATTTT. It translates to CVILPGGSGNTIYF.

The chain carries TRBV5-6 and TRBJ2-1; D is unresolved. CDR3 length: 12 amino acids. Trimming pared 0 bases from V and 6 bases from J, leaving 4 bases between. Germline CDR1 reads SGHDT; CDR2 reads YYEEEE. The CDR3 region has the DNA TGTGCCAGCAGCTTGGAAGTCAATGAGCAGTTCTTC. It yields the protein CASSLEVNEQFF.

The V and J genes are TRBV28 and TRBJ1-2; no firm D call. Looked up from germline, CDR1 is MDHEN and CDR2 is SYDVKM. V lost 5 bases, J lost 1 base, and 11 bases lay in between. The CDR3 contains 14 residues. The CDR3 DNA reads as TGTGCCAGCAGTGGATACACAAATAACTATGGCTACACCTTC. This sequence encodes CASSGYTNNYGYTF.

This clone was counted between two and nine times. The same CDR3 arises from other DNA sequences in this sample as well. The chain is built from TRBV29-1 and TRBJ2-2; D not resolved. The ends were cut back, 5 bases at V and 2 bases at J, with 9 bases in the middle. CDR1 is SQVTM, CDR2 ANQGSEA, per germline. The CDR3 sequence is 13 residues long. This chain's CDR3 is CSVRDGNTGELFF. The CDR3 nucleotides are TGCAGCGTTCGTGACGGTAACACCGGGGAGCTGTTTTTT.

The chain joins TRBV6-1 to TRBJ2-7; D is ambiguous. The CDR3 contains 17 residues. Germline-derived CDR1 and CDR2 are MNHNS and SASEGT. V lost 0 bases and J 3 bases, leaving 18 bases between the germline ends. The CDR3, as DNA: TGTGCCAGCAGTGAAGCAATTTCGAGTCCCGGTGGCTACGAGCAGTACTTC. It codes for CASSEAISSPGGYEQYF.

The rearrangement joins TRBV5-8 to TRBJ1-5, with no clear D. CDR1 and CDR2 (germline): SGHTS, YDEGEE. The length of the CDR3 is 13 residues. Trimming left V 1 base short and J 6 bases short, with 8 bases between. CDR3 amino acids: CASSLLGSQPQHF. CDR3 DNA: TGTGCCAGCAGCTTGTTAGGGTCTCAGCCCCAGCATTTT.

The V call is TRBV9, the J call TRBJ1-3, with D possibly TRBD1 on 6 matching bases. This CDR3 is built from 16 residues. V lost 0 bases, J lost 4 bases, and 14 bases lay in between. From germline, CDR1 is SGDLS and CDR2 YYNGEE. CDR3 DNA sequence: TGTGCCAGCAGCGTAGGCCCAGGGGTGAACGGAAACACCATATATTTT. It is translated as CASSVGPGVNGNTIYF.

The CDR3 nucleotides read TGTGCCAGCAGTGACACCGACAGGGGTGCCATTTTCGGAGAAAAACTGTTTTTT. Translated: CASSDTDRGAIFGEKLFF. The V call is TRBV25-1, the J call TRBJ1-4; 8 nucleotides agree with TRBD1. Per the germline V gene, CDR1 is MGHDK and CDR2 is SYGVNS. This CDR3 comprises 18 residues. V dropped 3 bases and J dropped 8; count of bases not matched to a gene: 17.

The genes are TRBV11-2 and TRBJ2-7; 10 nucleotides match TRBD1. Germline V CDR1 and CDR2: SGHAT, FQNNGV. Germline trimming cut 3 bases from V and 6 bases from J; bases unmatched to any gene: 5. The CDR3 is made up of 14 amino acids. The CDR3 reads CASSFGQGGSEQYF. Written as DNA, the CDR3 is TGTGCCAGCAGCTTTGGACAGGGGGGGAGCGAGCAGTACTTC. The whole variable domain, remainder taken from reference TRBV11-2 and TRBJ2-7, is EAGVAQSPRYKIIEKRQSVAFWCNPISGHATLYWYQQILGQGPKLLIQFQNNGVVDDSQLPKDRFSAERLKGVDSTLKIQPAKLEDSAVYLCASSFGQGGSEQYFGPGTRLTVT.

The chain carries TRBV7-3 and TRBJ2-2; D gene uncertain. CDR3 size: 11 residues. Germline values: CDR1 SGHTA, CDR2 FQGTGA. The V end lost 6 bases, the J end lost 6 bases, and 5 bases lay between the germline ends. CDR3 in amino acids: CASSYSGELFF. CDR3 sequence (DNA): TGTGCCAGCAGTTATTCCGGGGAGCTGTTTTTT.

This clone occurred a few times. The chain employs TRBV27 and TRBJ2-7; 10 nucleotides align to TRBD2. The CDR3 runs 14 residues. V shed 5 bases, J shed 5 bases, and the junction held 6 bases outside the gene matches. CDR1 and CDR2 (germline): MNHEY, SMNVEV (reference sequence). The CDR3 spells CASSPLAGANEQYF. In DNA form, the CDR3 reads TGTGCCAGCAGTCCTCTAGCGGGGGCCAACGAGCAGTACTTC.

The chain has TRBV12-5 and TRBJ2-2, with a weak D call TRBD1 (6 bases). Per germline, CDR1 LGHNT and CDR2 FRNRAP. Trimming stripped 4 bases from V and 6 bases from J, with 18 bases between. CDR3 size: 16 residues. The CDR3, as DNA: TGTGCTAGTGGTTCATCTCCGGGACACGAACCCGGGGAGCTGTTTTTT. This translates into CASGSSPGHEPGELFF.

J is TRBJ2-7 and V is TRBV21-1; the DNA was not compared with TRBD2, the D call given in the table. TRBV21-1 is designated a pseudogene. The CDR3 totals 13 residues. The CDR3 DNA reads TGTGCCAGCAGCAGAACGGGGGGCTACGAGCAGTACTTC. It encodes CASSRTGGYEQYF.

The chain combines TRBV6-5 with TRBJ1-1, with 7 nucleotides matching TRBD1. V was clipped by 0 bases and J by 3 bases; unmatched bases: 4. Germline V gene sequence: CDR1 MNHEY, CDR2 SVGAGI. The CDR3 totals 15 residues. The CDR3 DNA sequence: TGTGCCAGCAGTTACTCCCCGACAGGGCACACTGAAGCTTTCTTT. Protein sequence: CASSYSPTGHTEAFF.

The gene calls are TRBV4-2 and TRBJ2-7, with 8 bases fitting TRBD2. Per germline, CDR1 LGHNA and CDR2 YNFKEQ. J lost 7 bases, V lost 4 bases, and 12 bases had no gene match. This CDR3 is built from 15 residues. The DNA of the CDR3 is TGTGCCAGCAGCCCCTCCGGGACTAGGATGAGGGAGCAGTACTTC. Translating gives CASSPSGTRMREQYF.

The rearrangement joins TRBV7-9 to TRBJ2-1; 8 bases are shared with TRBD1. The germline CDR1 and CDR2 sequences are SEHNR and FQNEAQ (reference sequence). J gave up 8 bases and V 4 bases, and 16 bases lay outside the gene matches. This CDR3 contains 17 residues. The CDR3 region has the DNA TGTGCCAGCAGCTCAGTGACAGGGGTGGTTGGATCTGATGAGCAGTTCTTC. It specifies CASSSVTGVVGSDEQFF.

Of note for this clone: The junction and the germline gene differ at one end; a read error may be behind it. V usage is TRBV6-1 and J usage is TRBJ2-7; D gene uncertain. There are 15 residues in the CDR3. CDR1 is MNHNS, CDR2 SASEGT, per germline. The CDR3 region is CASREGGYVSYEQYF. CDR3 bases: TGTGCCAGCAGGGAAGGCGGCTACGTCTCCTACGAGCAGTACTTC.

The CDR3 nucleotides are TGCGCCAGCAGCCAAGATGATGCCAGGGCGGCCTCTGGGGCCAACGTCCTGACTTTC. It codes for CASSQDDARAASGANVLTF. The V gene is TRBV4-1, the J gene TRBJ2-6; maybe TRBD1 (5 bases). The CDR3 length is 19 residues. V lost 0 bases to trimming and J lost 0 bases, with 15 bases between them. Germline CDR1 reads MGHRA; CDR2 reads YSYEKL.

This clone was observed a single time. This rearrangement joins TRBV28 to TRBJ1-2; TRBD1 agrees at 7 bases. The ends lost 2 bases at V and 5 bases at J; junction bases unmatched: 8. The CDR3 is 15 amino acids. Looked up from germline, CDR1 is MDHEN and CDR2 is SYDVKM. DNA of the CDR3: TGTGCCAGCAGTTTAGAGGGGGCAGTAAGGTATGGCTACACCTTC. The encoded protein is CASSLEGAVRYGYTF.

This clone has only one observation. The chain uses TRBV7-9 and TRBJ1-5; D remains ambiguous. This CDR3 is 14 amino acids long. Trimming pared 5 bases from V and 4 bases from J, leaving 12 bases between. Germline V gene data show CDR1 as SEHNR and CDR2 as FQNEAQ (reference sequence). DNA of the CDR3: TGTGCCAGCAGCCCGCCGGGCGTTAATCAGCCCCAGCATTTT. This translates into CASSPPGVNQPQHF.

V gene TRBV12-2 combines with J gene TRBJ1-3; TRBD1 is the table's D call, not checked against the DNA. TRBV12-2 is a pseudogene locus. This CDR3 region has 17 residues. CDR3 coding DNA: TGTGCAAGTCGCTTAGCCCGGGACACCTACTCTGGAAACACCATATATTTT. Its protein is CASRLARDTYSGNTIYF.

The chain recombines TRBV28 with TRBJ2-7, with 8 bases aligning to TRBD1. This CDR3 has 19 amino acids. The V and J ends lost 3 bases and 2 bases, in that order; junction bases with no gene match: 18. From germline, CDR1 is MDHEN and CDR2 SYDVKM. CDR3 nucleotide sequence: TGTGCCAGCAGTTTTACTCTTTCGTTATCCCGGACAGGGACCTACGAGCAGTACTTC. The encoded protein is CASSFTLSLSRTGTYEQYF.

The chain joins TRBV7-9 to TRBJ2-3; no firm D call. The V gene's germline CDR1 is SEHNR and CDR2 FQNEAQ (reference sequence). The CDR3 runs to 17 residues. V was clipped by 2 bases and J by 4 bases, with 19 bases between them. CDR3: CASSLRAVQDIPDTQYF. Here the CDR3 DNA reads TGTGCCAGCAGCTTACGAGCAGTCCAGGATATCCCAGATACGCAGTATTTT.